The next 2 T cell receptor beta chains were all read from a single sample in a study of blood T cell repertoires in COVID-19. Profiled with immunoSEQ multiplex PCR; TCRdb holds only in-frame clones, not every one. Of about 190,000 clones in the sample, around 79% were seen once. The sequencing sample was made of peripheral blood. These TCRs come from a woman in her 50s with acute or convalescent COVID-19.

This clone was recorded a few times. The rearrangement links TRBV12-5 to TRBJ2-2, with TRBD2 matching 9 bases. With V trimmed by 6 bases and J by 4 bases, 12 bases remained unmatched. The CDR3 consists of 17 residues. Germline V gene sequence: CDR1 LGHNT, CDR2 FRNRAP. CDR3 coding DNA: TGTGCTAGTGGGCGTTATAGCGGGGGAGGTCTCACCGGGGAGCTGTTTTTT. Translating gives CASGRYSGGGLTGELFF.

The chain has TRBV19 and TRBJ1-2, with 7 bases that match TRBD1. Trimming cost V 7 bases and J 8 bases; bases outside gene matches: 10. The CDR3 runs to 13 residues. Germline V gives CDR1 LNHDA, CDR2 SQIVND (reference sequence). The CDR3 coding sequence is TGTGCCAGTAAGGGCAGGGGGGATGGAGGCTACACCTTC. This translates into CASKGRGDGGYTF.